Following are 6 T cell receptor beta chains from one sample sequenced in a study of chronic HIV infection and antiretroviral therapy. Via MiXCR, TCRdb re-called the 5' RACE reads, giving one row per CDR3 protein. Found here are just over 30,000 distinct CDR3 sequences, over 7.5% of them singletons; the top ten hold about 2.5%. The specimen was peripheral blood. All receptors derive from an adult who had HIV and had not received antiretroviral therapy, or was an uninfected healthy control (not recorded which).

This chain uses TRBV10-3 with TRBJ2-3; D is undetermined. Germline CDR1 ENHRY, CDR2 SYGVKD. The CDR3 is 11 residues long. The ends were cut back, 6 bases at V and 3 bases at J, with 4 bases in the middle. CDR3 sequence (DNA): TGTGCCATCAGGATTACAGATACGCAGTATTTT. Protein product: CAIRITDTQYF.

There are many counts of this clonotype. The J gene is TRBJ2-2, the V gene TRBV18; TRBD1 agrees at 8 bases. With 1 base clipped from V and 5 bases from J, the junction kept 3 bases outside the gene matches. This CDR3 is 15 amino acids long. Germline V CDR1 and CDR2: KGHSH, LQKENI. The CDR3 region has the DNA TGTGCCAGCTCACCACGGACAGGGATGACCGGGGAGCTGTTTTTT. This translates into CASSPRTGMTGELFF.

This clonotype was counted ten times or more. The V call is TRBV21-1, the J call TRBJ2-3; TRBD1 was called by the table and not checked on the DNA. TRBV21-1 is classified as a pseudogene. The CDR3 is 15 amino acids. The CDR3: CASRQTGSLTDTQYF. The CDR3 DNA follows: TGTGCCAGCAGACAGACAGGTTCCCTCACAGATACGCAGTATTTT.

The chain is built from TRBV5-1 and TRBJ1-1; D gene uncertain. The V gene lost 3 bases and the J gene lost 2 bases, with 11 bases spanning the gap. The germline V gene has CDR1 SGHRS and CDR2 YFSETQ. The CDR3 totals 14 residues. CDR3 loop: CASSSVAGNTEAFF. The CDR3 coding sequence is TGCGCCAGCAGCTCGGTCGCGGGAAACACTGAAGCTTTCTTT.

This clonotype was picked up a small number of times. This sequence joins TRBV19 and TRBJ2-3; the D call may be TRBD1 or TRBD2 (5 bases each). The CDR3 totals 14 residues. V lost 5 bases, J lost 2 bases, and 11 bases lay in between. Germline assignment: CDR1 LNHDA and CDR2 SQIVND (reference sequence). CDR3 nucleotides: TGTGCCAGTAGTGTCACCGGGGCCACAGATACGCAGTATTTT. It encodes CASSVTGATDTQYF. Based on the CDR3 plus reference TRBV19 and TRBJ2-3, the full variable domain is DGGITQSPKYLFRKEGQNVTLSCEQNLNHDAMYWYRQDPGQGLRLIYYSQIVNDFQKGDIAEGYSVSREKKESFPLTVTSAQKNPTAFYLCASSVTGATDTQYFGPGTRLTVL.

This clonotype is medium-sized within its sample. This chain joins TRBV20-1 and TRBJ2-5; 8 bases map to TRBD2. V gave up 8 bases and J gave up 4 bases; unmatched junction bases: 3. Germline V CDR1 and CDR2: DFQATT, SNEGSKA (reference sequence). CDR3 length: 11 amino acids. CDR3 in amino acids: CSLSGGETQYF. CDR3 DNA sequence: TGCAGTCTCAGCGGGGGAGAGACCCAGTACTTC.